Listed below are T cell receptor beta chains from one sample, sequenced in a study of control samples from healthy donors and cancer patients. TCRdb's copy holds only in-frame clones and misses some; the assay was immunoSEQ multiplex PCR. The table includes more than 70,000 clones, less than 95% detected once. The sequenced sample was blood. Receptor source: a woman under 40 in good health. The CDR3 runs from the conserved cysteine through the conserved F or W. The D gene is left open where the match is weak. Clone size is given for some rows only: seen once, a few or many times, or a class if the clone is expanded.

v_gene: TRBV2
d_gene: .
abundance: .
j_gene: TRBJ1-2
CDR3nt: TGTGCCAGCAGTGGGGCTAACTATGGCTACACCTTC
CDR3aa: CASSGANYGYTF

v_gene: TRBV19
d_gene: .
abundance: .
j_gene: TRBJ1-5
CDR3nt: TGTGCCAGTAGTCTAACGAATCAGCCCCAGCATTTT
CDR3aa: CASSLTNQPQHF

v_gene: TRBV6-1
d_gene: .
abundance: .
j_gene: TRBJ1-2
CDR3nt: TGTGCCAGCAGTGAAGTTAGGGGAGAACAGGGCGGTGGCTACACCTTC
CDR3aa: CASSEVRGEQGGGYTF

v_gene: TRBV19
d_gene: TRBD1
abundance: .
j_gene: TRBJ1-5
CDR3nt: TGTGCCAGCAGACAGGGGAATCAGCCCCAGCATTTT
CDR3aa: CASRQGNQPQHF

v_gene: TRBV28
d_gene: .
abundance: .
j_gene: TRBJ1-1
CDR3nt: TGTGCCAGCAGTTGGGGGTGGAGGTCAATCACTGAAGCTTTCTTT
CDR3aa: CASSWGWRSITEAFF

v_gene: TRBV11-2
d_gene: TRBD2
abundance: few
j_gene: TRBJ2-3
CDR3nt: TGTGCCAGCAGCTTAGTTGGCGGGGGGGATACGCAGTATTTT
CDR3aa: CASSLVGGGDTQYF

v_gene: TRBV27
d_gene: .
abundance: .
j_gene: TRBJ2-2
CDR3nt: TGTGCCAGCAGTCTGTCGGGGTCTACCGGGGAGCTGTTTTTT
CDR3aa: CASSLSGSTGELFF

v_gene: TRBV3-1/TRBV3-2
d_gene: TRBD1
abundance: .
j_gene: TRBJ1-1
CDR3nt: TGTGCCAGCAGCCAAGTCCCCCCAGGGGGGGGAAAGAACACTGAAGCTTTCTTT
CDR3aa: CASSQVPPGGGKNTEAFF

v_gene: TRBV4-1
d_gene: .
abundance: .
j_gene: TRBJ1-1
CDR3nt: TGCGCCAGCAGCCAACCCTCTGGCAGTATCAGGGACACTGAAGCTTTCTTT
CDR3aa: CASSQPSGSIRDTEAFF

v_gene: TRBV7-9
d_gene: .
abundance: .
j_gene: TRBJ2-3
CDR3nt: TGTGCCAGCAGCTTCTTGCTAGTAGCAGATACGCAGTATTTT
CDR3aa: CASSFLLVADTQYF

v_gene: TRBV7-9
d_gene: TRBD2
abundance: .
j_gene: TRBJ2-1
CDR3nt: TGTGCCAGCAGCCTCGGGACTAGCGGGGGGGCCAAGGAGCAGTTCTTC
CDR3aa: CASSLGTSGGAKEQFF

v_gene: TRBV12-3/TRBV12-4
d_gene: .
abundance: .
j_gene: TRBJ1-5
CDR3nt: TGTGCCAGCAGTTTTACTGGGTTTCAGCCCCAGCATTTT
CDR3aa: CASSFTGFQPQHF

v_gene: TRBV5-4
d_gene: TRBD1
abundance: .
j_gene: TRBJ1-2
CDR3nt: TGTGCCAGCAGCTTCCCCACTGGGGGACAGGGAAAAGGCTACACCTTC
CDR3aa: CASSFPTGGQGKGYTF

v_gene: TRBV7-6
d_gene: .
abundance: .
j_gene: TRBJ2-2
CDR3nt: TGTGCCAGCAGCTTCCAGGGTACGAACACCGGGGAGCTGTTTTTT
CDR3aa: CASSFQGTNTGELFF

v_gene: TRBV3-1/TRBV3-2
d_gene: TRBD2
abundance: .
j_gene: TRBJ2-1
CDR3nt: TGTGCCAGCAGCCAAGAAATCCGTAGGGCGGGGGGGCCCAATGAGCAGTTCTTC
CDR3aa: CASSQEIRRAGGPNEQFF

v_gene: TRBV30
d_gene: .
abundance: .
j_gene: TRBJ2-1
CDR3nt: TGTGCCTGGAGTGCCTTCCGCACTAGCAATGAGCAGTTCTTC
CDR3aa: CAWSAFRTSNEQFF

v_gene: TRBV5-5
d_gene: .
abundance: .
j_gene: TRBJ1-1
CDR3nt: TGTGCCAGCAGCTTGGGAACGGGGCGGAACACTGAAGCTTTCTTT
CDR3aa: CASSLGTGRNTEAFF

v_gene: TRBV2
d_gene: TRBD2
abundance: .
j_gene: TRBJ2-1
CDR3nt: TGTGCCAGCAGTGGCGGTGGGCGGGGGGCGGGGAATGAGCAGTTCTTC
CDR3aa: CASSGGGRGAGNEQFF

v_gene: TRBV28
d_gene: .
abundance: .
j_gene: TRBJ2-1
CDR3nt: TGTGCCAGCAGTTTACTTGGACAGTTCAATGAGCAGTTCTTC
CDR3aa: CASSLLGQFNEQFF

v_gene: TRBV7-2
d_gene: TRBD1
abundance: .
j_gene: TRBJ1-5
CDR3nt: TGTGCCAGCAGCTGGAAACAGGGGGGCGATCAGCCCCAGCATTTT
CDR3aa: CASSWKQGGDQPQHF

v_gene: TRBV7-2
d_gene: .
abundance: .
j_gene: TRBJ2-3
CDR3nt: TGTGCCAGCAGCCGTACCGCCTTCAGCACAGATACGCAGTATTTT
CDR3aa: CASSRTAFSTDTQYF

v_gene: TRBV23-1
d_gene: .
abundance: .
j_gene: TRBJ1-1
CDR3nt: TGCGCCAGCACCTCAAGCGGCCAGGAAGCTTTCTTT
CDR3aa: CASTSSGQEAFF

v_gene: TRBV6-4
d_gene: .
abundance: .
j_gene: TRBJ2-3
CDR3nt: TGTGCCACCAGTGGGGGCTGGGGGACAGATACGCAGTATTTT
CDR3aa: CATSGGWGTDTQYF

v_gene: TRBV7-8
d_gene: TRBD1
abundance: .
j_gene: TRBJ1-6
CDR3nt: TGTGCCAGCAGCGGCGACAGGGTGGGATCACCCCTCCACTTT
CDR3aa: CASSGDRVGSPLHF

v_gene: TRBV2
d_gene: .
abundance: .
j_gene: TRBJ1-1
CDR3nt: TGTGCCGCATCGAGACCAAAAGAGGGGATTCTAAAAGCTGAAGCTTTCTTT
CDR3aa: CAASRPKEGILKAEAFF

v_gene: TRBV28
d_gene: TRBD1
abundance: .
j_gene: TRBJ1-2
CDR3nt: TGTGCCAGCAGGGCGACAGGGGGCTATGGCTACACCTTC
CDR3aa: CASRATGGYGYTF

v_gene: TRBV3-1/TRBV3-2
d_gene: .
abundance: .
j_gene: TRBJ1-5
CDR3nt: TGTGCCAGCAGCCAGGATCTAAATCAGCCCCAGCATTTT
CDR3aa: CASSQDLNQPQHF

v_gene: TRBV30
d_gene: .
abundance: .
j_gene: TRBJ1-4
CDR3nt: TGTGCCTGGAGCCTACTCAATGGGGTAAATGAAAAACTGTTTTTT
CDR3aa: CAWSLLNGVNEKLFF

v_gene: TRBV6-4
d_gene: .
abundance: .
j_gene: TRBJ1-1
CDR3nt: TGTGCCAGCATAAGTAGGGGAGTTCACACTGAAGCTTTCTTT
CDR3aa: CASISRGVHTEAFF

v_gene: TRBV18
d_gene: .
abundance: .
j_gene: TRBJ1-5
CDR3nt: TGTGCCAGCTCACCGCCACAGGGAAATCAGCCCCAGCATTTT
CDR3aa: CASSPPQGNQPQHF

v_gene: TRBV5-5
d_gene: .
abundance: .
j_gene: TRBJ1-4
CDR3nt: TGTGCCAGCAGCTTGAAGGGCTTTGACCATGTAAATGAAAAACTGTTTTTT
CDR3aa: CASSLKGFDHVNEKLFF

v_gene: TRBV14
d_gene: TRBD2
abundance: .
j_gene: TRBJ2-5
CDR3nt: TGTGCCAGCAGCCTGGGCCCGGGGGGGGAGACCCAGTACTTC
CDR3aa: CASSLGPGGETQYF

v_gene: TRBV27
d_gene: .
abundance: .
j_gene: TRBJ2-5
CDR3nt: TGTGCCAGCAGTTCTGGGGAGACCCAGTACTTC
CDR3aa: CASSSGETQYF

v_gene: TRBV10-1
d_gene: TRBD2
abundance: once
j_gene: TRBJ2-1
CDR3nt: TGCGCCAGCAGTCGAGCGGGGACGAACAATGAGCAGTTCTTC
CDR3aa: CASSRAGTNNEQFF

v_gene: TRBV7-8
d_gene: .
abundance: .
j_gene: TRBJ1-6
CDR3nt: TGTGCCAGCAGTTTCCGGGGGATTTCACCCCTCCACTTT
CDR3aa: CASSFRGISPLHF

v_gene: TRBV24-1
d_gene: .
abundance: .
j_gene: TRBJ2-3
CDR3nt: TGTGCCACCAGTCAGTCAGATACGCAGTATTTT
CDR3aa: CATSQSDTQYF

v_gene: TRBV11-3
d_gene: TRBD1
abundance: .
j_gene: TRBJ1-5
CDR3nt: TGTGCCAGCAGCCCAGGGGGCCCGAGTGGAAGCAATCAGCCCCAGCATTTT
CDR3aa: CASSPGGPSGSNQPQHF

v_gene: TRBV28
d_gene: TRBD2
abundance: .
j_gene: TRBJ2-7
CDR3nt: TGTGCCAGCAGTCCCGGGACTAGCGGTACCCACGAGCAGTACTTC
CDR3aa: CASSPGTSGTHEQYF

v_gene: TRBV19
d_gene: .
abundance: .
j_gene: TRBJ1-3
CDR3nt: TGTGCCAGTAGGGGCGCTGGAAACACCATATATTTT
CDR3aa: CASRGAGNTIYF

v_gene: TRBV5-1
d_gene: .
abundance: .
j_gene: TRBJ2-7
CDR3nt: TGCGCCAGCAGCGCATGGGGGCACTCCTACGAGCAGTACTTC
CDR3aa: CASSAWGHSYEQYF

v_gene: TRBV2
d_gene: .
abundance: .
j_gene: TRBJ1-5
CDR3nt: TGTGCCAGCAATTCCCACAGGGTGAATTCTCAGCCCCAGCATTTT
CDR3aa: CASNSHRVNSQPQHF